This T cell receptor (beta chain) was observed in a study of T cells in Graves' hyperthyroidism and ophthalmopathy. Overall study findings and caveats: Most clonotypes that expanded in the thyroid above 0.001 also showed up in blood. The model identified upcoming ophthalmopathy a median about 7.1 months ahead of onset.

Investigators excluded patients with uncontrolled infection, other autoimmune disease, pregnancy or lactation. Based on clinical symptoms, serum thyroxine and TRAb, thyroid ultrasound and orbital computed tomography, diagnoses were reached. In germline, CDR1 is ENHRY, CDR2 SYGVKD. Trimming took off 4 bases at V and 0 bases at J, with 2 bases between the two ends. CDR3 length: 12 amino acids. What was amplified from RNA transcripts were TCR beta CDR3 regions. The HTBI set primed first-round TCR CDR3 RT-PCR. Via MiXCR, TCRdb re-called the multiplex PCR reads, giving one row per CDR3 protein. The data show over 350,000 distinct CDR3 sequences, roughly 14% seen once. This clonotype was detected ten times or more. Its antigen is unidentified.

This receptor was obtained from a man younger than 35 with Graves' ophthalmopathy. The chain employs TRBV10-3 and TRBJ2-3; unclear D gene. Sequencing was done on a sample of blood. The CDR3 nucleotides read TGTGCCATCAGTGCTAGCACAGATACGCAGTATTTT. Its translation: CAISASTDTQYF.